This entry concerns a single T cell receptor beta chain. The antigen is unknown. A multiplex PCR was run with 60 Vbeta primers and 13 Jbeta primers. Profiled with immunoSEQ multiplex PCR; TCRdb holds only in-frame clones, not every one. The data contain about 110,000 clones, approximately 73% of them singletons. This sample stems from a study of cytomegalovirus exposure and HLA in healthy donors. Study-wide context: One earlier analysis, a look at roughly 170 million T cells, found about 110 million unique TCR beta sequences. Study results and limitations: Cytomegalovirus association was listed for 164 TCR beta chains. An analysis that came later showed most CMV-associated TCR beta chains appearing HLA-restricted.

CDR1 and CDR2 from the germline V gene are SGHRS and YFSETQ. The length of the CDR3 is 16 residues. V gave up 0 bases and J gave up 2 bases, with 14 bases separating them. Sequencing was performed on PBMCs. The receptor was derived from a man aged 25-45 years in good health and CMV-seronegative. The V call is TRBV5-1, the J call TRBJ1-1; a possible D gene is TRBD1 (5 bases). Here the CDR3 DNA reads TGCGCCAGCAGCTTGGTAGTGCAGGGTGATAACACTGAAGCTTTCTTT. It translates to CASSLVVQGDNTEAFF.